This is a list of T cell receptor beta chains from one sample in a study of blood T cell repertoires in COVID-19. Sequencing was performed with immunoSEQ multiplex PCR; in TCRdb, only in-frame clones are kept and a portion is missing. The sample yields 83,000 or so clones, approximately 77% seen once. Source material: peripheral blood. The source of these receptors is a woman of 80 years or more with acute or convalescent COVID-19. Each CDR3 is given with its conserved first and last residue. Each record gives: D gene, J gene, V gene, clone size, CDR3 DNA, CDR3 protein. A D gene is named only where the DNA matches it firmly. Clone size, where shown, is once, few, many, or a class for clones that have expanded.

>TRBD2|TRBJ2-3|TRBV24-1|few
TGTGCCACCATGGGAAGAGCGGGAGTTTCAGATACGCAGTATTTT
CATMGRAGVSDTQYF
>.|TRBJ1-4|TRBV3-1/TRBV3-2|.
TGTGCCAGCAGTACCCAGGGTACCTATGAAAAACTGTTTTTT
CASSTQGTYEKLFF
>TRBD1|TRBJ1-1|TRBV12-5|.
TGTGCTAGTGGTTTGGTACTGGGACAGGGGGACACTGAAGCTTTCTTT
CASGLVLGQGDTEAFF
>TRBD1|TRBJ1-2|TRBV18|.
TGTGCCAGCTCACCCGGGGACAGTCTCTATGGCTACACCTTC
CASSPGDSLYGYTF
>.|TRBJ2-3|TRBV7-2|.
TGTGCCAGCAGCGGGGCAGGGAGCACAGATACGCAGTATTTT
CASSGAGSTDTQYF
>.|TRBJ2-1|TRBV6-2/TRBV6-3|.
TGTGCCAGCAGTTACCCCCCGGGGGGCGTGCAGTTCTTC
CASSYPPGGVQFF
>.|TRBJ2-1|TRBV4-1|.
TGCGCCAGCAGCCAAGATGGGCTCACCAATGAGCAGTTCTTC
CASSQDGLTNEQFF
>TRBD1|TRBJ1-2|TRBV27|.
TGTGCCAGCCGCCGGGACAGGGCGGGCTATGGCTACACCTTC
CASRRDRAGYGYTF
>.|TRBJ1-1|TRBV28|.
TGTGCCAGCACCCCCGACAGGTTTGAAGCTTTCTTT
CASTPDRFEAFF
>TRBD1|TRBJ1-2|TRBV28|few
TGTGCCAGCAGTTCCCCCGCCCCCACAGGGGACTATGGCTACACCTTC
CASSSPAPTGDYGYTF
>.|TRBJ2-5|TRBV19|.
TGTGCCAGTAGTATGGGCGAGACCCAGTACTTC
CASSMGETQYF
>TRBD2|TRBJ2-2|TRBV5-1|.
TGCGCCAGCAGCCTAACTAGCGGGGGGAACACCGGGGAGCTGTTTTTT
CASSLTSGGNTGELFF
>.|TRBJ1-4|TRBV29-1|.
TGCAGCGTCAGGGACTTAAGTGAAAAACTGTTTTTT
CSVRDLSEKLFF
>.|TRBJ2-5|TRBV6-2/TRBV6-3|.
TGTGCCAGCAGTTACCACACGAGGATCCCCCAAGAGACCCAGTACTTC
CASSYHTRIPQETQYF
>.|TRBJ2-7|TRBV9|.
TGTGCCAGCAGCGTAGTCGGAGGGGGCCTTGGCGAGCAGTACTTC
CASSVVGGGLGEQYF
>TRBD2|TRBJ2-5|TRBV11-2|.
TGTGCCAGCAGATTTAGCGGGGCCCACCAAGAGACCCAGTACTTC
CASRFSGAHQETQYF
>TRBD2|TRBJ2-7|TRBV9|few
TGTGCCAGCAACAGCGGGGGCCCATCCTACGAGCAGTACTTC
CASNSGGPSYEQYF
>.|TRBJ1-4|TRBV9|.
TGTGCCAGCAGCGTGGGCCAGGGTACTGAAAAACTGTTTTTT
CASSVGQGTEKLFF
>.|TRBJ1-5|TRBV19|.
TGTGCCAGTAACCCATCGGGGGGCTGGGGCAATCAGCCCCAGCATTTT
CASNPSGGWGNQPQHF
>.|TRBJ2-7|TRBV18|.
TGTGCCAGCCGGACTTATACCTACGAGCAGTACTTC
CASRTYTYEQYF
>.|TRBJ1-5|TRBV2|.
TGTGCCAGCAGTGAAGGGGAGGCCTTCCAGCCCCAGCATTTT
CASSEGEAFQPQHF
>.|TRBJ2-2|TRBV11-3|.
TGTGCCAGCAGCTTAGATCAGGGGACCGGGGAGCTGTTTTTT
CASSLDQGTGELFF
>TRBD1|TRBJ1-6|TRBV19|.
TGTGCCAGTAGTAGGGACAGAGACCAAAATTCACCCCTCCACTTT
CASSRDRDQNSPLHF
>.|TRBJ2-5|TRBV12-3/TRBV12-4|few
TGTGCCAGCAGTTGGACAGTCCAAGAGACCCAGTACTTC
CASSWTVQETQYF
>.|TRBJ1-1|TRBV5-1|.
TGCGCCAGCAGGGCCGGAACAGTGAACACTGAAGCTTTCTTT
CASRAGTVNTEAFF
>TRBD2|TRBJ2-3|TRBV7-3|.
TGTGCCAGCAGCTTATCCTCAGCGGGAGGAAGAGATACGCAGTATTTT
CASSLSSAGGRDTQYF
>.|TRBJ1-2|TRBV3-1/TRBV3-2|once
TGTGCCAGCAGCCCCACAGGGTTAAACTATGGCTACACCTTC
CASSPTGLNYGYTF
>.|TRBJ1-2|TRBV2|.
TGTGCCAGCAGTGTTGAGGGGGTTTATGGCTACACCTTC
CASSVEGVYGYTF
>.|TRBJ1-1|TRBV28|.
TGTGCCAGCAGTCCCGGGAGCGCTTTCTTT
CASSPGSAFF
>.|TRBJ2-1|TRBV28|.
TGTGCCAGCAGTTTTCCAGGTGTTAGCTCCTACAATGAGCAGTTCTTC
CASSFPGVSSYNEQFF
>TRBD1|TRBJ2-7|TRBV28|once
TGTGCCAGCAGTAGGGACAGCTCCTACGAGCAGTACTTC
CASSRDSSYEQYF
>.|TRBJ1-6|TRBV6-5|.
TGTGCCAGCCGGCAGGGCGGATCCCCCCTCCACTTT
CASRQGGSPLHF
>.|TRBJ2-1|TRBV3-1/TRBV3-2|.
TGTGCCAGCAGCCACCCAGTGGGGGGGCCATTAACTGAGCAGTTCTTC
CASSHPVGGPLTEQFF
>TRBD2|TRBJ2-5|TRBV9|.
TGTGCCAGCAGCCACCCGGGACTAGCGGGGGGGGAGACCCAGTACTTC
CASSHPGLAGGETQYF
>.|TRBJ1-5|TRBV19|once
TGTGCCAGTAGTAGGACAGTAAGCAATCAGCCCCAGCATTTT
CASSRTVSNQPQHF
>TRBD1|TRBJ2-3|TRBV19|.
TGTGCCAGTAGTCGTACCGGGACAGGTCCCGGAGATACGCAGTATTTT
CASSRTGTGPGDTQYF
>TRBD1|TRBJ1-1|TRBV5-1|.
TGCGCCAGCAGCTTGGGGCCACAGGGGGGCCACACTGAAGCTTTCTTT
CASSLGPQGGHTEAFF
>TRBD1|TRBJ1-1|TRBV29-1|.
TGCAGCGTTAAGGTTTGGACAGGGCCTACCACTGAAGCTTTCTTT
CSVKVWTGPTTEAFF
>TRBD2|TRBJ2-1|TRBV7-2|.
TGTGCCAGCAGCTTCCGGCGGGGGGTTTACAATGAGCAGTTCTTC
CASSFRRGVYNEQFF
>.|TRBJ1-1|TRBV6-5|.
TGTGCCAGCAGGGAGGGGAGGACTGAAGCTTTCTTT
CASREGRTEAFF
>TRBD2|TRBJ2-7|TRBV28|.
TGTGCCAGCAGAGTAATTGGGACTAGCGGGCTCTACGAGCAGTACTTC
CASRVIGTSGLYEQYF
>TRBD1|TRBJ2-1|TRBV12-3/TRBV12-4|.
TGTGCCAGCAGTTTCGGACAGGGGATTCAGTTCTTC
CASSFGQGIQFF
>.|TRBJ2-2|TRBV4-3|.
TGCGCCAGCAGCCAGGCAACCGGGGGATACACCGGGGAGCTGTTTTTT
CASSQATGGYTGELFF
>.|TRBJ1-2|TRBV10-3|.
TGTGCCACAAGGGCCGGGACATCCGATGGCTACACCTTC
CATRAGTSDGYTF
>TRBD2|TRBJ2-1|TRBV7-9|few
TGTGCCAGCAGCTTAGAGAGCGGGAGGGCCTACAATGAGCAGTTCTTC
CASSLESGRAYNEQFF
>TRBD2|TRBJ2-2|TRBV27|.
TGTGCCAGCAGTGGTCTCTTCGGGGTGGGCGGGAGGTACGGCACCGGGGAGCTGTTTTTT
CASSGLFGVGGRYGTGELFF
>TRBD2|TRBJ2-7|TRBV7-2|.
TGTGCCAGCAGCTTAAGCCCTCTAGCGGGAGGATACGAGCAGTACTTC
CASSLSPLAGGYEQYF
>.|TRBJ2-6|TRBV5-1|.
TGCGCCAGCAGACTTGGTGGGGCCAACGTCCTGACTTTC
CASRLGGANVLTF
>.|TRBJ1-1|TRBV4-3|.
TGCGCCAGCAGCCAAGATCCCCCGACAGGATCGAACACTGAAGCTTTCTTT
CASSQDPPTGSNTEAFF
>TRBD2|TRBJ2-1|TRBV4-2|.
TGTGCCAGCAGCCAAGATCGGGGCGGGAGGGCCACTGAGCAGTTCTTC
CASSQDRGGRATEQFF
>TRBD2|TRBJ2-1|TRBV18|.
TGTGCCAGCTCACCACCCGGGACTAGCGGATACAATGAGCAGTTCTTC
CASSPPGTSGYNEQFF
>TRBD2|TRBJ2-5|TRBV5-6|once
TGTGCCAGCAGCTTGTTGGCTAGCGGTTCCCAAGAGACCCAGTACTTC
CASSLLASGSQETQYF
>TRBD2|TRBJ2-1|TRBV10-3|.
TGTGCCATCAGGGCTGGACTAGCGGGAAGCATGGGGAATGAGCAGTTCTTC
CAIRAGLAGSMGNEQFF